These T cell receptor beta chains were read from a single sample in a study of beta chain features in type 1 diabetes. Measured with immunoSEQ multiplex PCR; TCRdb has only the in-frame clones, and not every one. The data hold some 350,000 clones, with around an eighth observed a single time. Sequencing was carried out using naive CD4+ T cells from blood. The receptors were gathered from a woman between 18 and 30 years old with type 1 diabetes. Both conserved end residues are part of each CDR3. Fields, in order: V gene, clone size, D gene, J gene, CDR3 protein, CDR3 DNA. D genes are given only for firm matches. The size field is filled for only some rows; it gives once, few, many or a size class.

v_gene: TRBV6-6
abundance: few
d_gene: NA
j_gene: TRBJ2-7
CDR3aa: CASSPRTPEQYF
CDR3nt: TGTGCCAGCAGCCCCCGGACTCCCGAGCAGTACTTC

v_gene: TRBV2
abundance: few
d_gene: NA
j_gene: TRBJ1-1
CDR3aa: CASRTDSLNTEAFF
CDR3nt: TGTGCCAGCAGGACAGACAGCCTGAACACTGAAGCTTTCTTT

v_gene: TRBV28
abundance: few
d_gene: NA
j_gene: TRBJ2-7
CDR3aa: CASSLRKGRQGGPSYEQYF
CDR3nt: TGTGCCAGCAGTTTAAGGAAGGGGAGACAGGGAGGTCCCTCCTACGAGCAGTACTTC

v_gene: TRBV29-1
abundance: NA
d_gene: NA
j_gene: TRBJ1-3
CDR3aa: CSVVKRATGNTIYF
CDR3nt: TGCAGCGTTGTTAAGCGGGCAACTGGAAACACCATATATTTT

v_gene: TRBV19
abundance: NA
d_gene: TRBD1
j_gene: TRBJ1-5
CDR3aa: CASSMGPGQGANQPQHF
CDR3nt: TGTGCCAGTAGTATGGGACCGGGACAGGGGGCTAATCAGCCCCAGCATTTT

v_gene: TRBV7-9
abundance: NA
d_gene: NA
j_gene: TRBJ2-1
CDR3aa: CASSFATGTPNEQFF
CDR3nt: TGTGCCAGCAGCTTTGCCACCGGGACTCCCAATGAGCAGTTCTTC

v_gene: TRBV18
abundance: NA
d_gene: NA
j_gene: TRBJ2-7
CDR3aa: CASSQPSSYEQYF
CDR3nt: TGTGCCAGCTCACAGCCGAGCTCCTACGAGCAGTACTTC

v_gene: TRBV19
abundance: few
d_gene: TRBD1
j_gene: TRBJ2-2
CDR3aa: CATRDRVGGGELFF
CDR3nt: TGTGCCACTCGGGACAGGGTCGGTGGCGGGGAGCTGTTTTTT

v_gene: TRBV28
abundance: few
d_gene: TRBD1
j_gene: TRBJ2-7
CDR3aa: CASSLSPRDRGDYEQYF
CDR3nt: TGTGCCAGCAGTTTAAGCCCCCGGGACAGGGGGGACTACGAGCAGTACTTC

v_gene: TRBV7-9
abundance: NA
d_gene: TRBD1
j_gene: TRBJ1-1
CDR3aa: CASSRQGISDTEAFF
CDR3nt: TGTGCCAGCAGCCGACAGGGGATTAGCGACACTGAAGCTTTCTTT

v_gene: TRBV30
abundance: few
d_gene: NA
j_gene: TRBJ1-5
CDR3aa: CAWSGSGSQHF
CDR3nt: TGTGCCTGGAGTGGATCGGGTTCCCAGCATTTT

v_gene: TRBV6-6
abundance: few
d_gene: TRBD1
j_gene: TRBJ2-2
CDR3aa: CASSLGQGETGELFF
CDR3nt: TGTGCCAGCAGTTTAGGACAGGGAGAGACCGGGGAGCTGTTTTTT

v_gene: TRBV6-6
abundance: NA
d_gene: NA
j_gene: TRBJ1-5
CDR3aa: CASSPGSGNQPQHF
CDR3nt: TGTGCCAGCAGTCCCGGAAGCGGCAATCAGCCCCAGCATTTT

v_gene: TRBV19
abundance: NA
d_gene: TRBD1
j_gene: TRBJ1-1
CDR3aa: CASSIGPTGVFTEAFF
CDR3nt: TGTGCCAGTAGTATAGGCCCGACAGGGGTATTCACTGAAGCTTTCTTT

v_gene: TRBV11-2
abundance: NA
d_gene: TRBD2
j_gene: TRBJ2-5
CDR3aa: CASSLGGLAGETQYF
CDR3nt: TGTGCCAGCAGCTTAGGGGGACTAGCGGGAGAGACCCAGTACTTC

v_gene: TRBV7-9
abundance: few
d_gene: NA
j_gene: TRBJ2-2
CDR3aa: CASSSNTGELFF
CDR3nt: TGTGCCAGCAGCTCTAACACCGGGGAGCTGTTTTTT

v_gene: TRBV25-1
abundance: NA
d_gene: NA
j_gene: TRBJ1-4
CDR3aa: CASSEPGGVGEKLFF
CDR3nt: TGTGCCAGCAGTGAACCGGGAGGGGTTGGTGAAAAACTGTTTTTT

v_gene: TRBV28
abundance: NA
d_gene: TRBD2
j_gene: TRBJ2-1
CDR3aa: CASSPRGVRRQFF
CDR3nt: TGTGCCAGCAGTCCTCGGGGGGTCCGGAGGCAGTTCTTC

v_gene: TRBV11-2
abundance: few
d_gene: NA
j_gene: TRBJ1-1
CDR3aa: CASSPTANTEAFF
CDR3nt: TGTGCCAGCAGTCCGACAGCGAACACTGAAGCTTTCTTT

v_gene: TRBV19
abundance: few
d_gene: NA
j_gene: TRBJ2-5
CDR3aa: CASSSGRRHETQYF
CDR3nt: TGTGCCAGTAGTAGTGGCAGGCGTCATGAGACCCAGTACTTC

v_gene: TRBV25-1
abundance: NA
d_gene: TRBD2
j_gene: TRBJ2-7
CDR3aa: CASSLAGGEGYEQYF
CDR3nt: TGTGCCAGCAGTCTAGCGGGAGGAGAGGGCTACGAGCAGTACTTC

v_gene: TRBV7-9
abundance: NA
d_gene: TRBD2
j_gene: TRBJ2-7
CDR3aa: CASSFGTSGRAPYEQYF
CDR3nt: TGTGCCAGCAGCTTCGGGACTAGCGGGAGGGCCCCCTACGAGCAGTACTTC

v_gene: TRBV19
abundance: few
d_gene: TRBD2
j_gene: TRBJ2-5
CDR3aa: CASSIDPGLGKTQYF
CDR3nt: TGTGCCAGTAGTATAGATCCTGGACTAGGAAAGACCCAGTACTTC

v_gene: TRBV7-9
abundance: NA
d_gene: NA
j_gene: TRBJ2-2
CDR3aa: CASSLLTGQGELFF
CDR3nt: TGTGCCAGCAGCTTATTAACAGGACAAGGGGAGCTGTTTTTT

v_gene: TRBV2
abundance: few
d_gene: NA
j_gene: TRBJ2-1
CDR3aa: CASIRLASSPEQFF
CDR3nt: TGTGCCAGCATTCGGCTAGCGTCCTCCCCCGAGCAGTTCTTC

v_gene: TRBV28
abundance: NA
d_gene: TRBD2
j_gene: TRBJ2-1
CDR3aa: CASSSTSAGGGEQFF
CDR3nt: TGTGCCAGCAGTTCGACTAGCGCCGGTGGGGGTGAGCAGTTCTTC

v_gene: TRBV6-5
abundance: NA
d_gene: TRBD1
j_gene: TRBJ2-7
CDR3aa: CASSLDGTGSYEQYF
CDR3nt: TGTGCCAGCAGCCTAGACGGGACAGGCAGTTACGAGCAGTACTTC

v_gene: TRBV28
abundance: few
d_gene: NA
j_gene: TRBJ2-7
CDR3aa: CASSLRGSTPLGYF
CDR3nt: TGTGCCAGCAGTTTAAGGGGTTCGACTCCTCTTGGGTACTTC

v_gene: TRBV29-1
abundance: few
d_gene: TRBD1
j_gene: TRBJ2-6
CDR3aa: CSAGQNSGANVLTF
CDR3nt: TGCAGCGCGGGACAGAACTCTGGGGCCAACGTCCTGACTTTC

v_gene: TRBV15
abundance: NA
d_gene: NA
j_gene: TRBJ2-2
CDR3aa: CATSSYTGELFF
CDR3nt: TGTGCCACCAGCTCCTACACCGGGGAGCTGTTTTTT

v_gene: TRBV5-6
abundance: few
d_gene: NA
j_gene: TRBJ2-1
CDR3aa: CASSLYLRLADYNEQFF
CDR3nt: TGTGCCAGCAGCTTGTACCTGCGGCTAGCAGACTACAATGAGCAGTTCTTC

v_gene: TRBV28
abundance: few
d_gene: TRBD1
j_gene: TRBJ2-1
CDR3aa: CASSLRQGIYNEQFF
CDR3nt: TGTGCCAGCAGTCTCCGACAGGGGATCTACAATGAGCAGTTCTTC

v_gene: TRBV19
abundance: NA
d_gene: TRBD2
j_gene: TRBJ2-7
CDR3aa: CASSIVAGPYEQYF
CDR3nt: TGTGCCAGTAGTATAGTAGCGGGACCCTACGAGCAGTACTTC

v_gene: TRBV6-1
abundance: few
d_gene: NA
j_gene: TRBJ2-7
CDR3aa: CASNRDTYSYEQYF
CDR3nt: TGTGCCAGCAACCGGGACACCTACTCCTACGAGCAGTACTTC

v_gene: TRBV5-6
abundance: NA
d_gene: TRBD1
j_gene: TRBJ1-1
CDR3aa: CASSQGGKTARPTEAFF
CDR3nt: TGTGCCAGCAGCCAAGGGGGCAAAACAGCCCGGCCGACTGAAGCTTTCTTT

v_gene: TRBV7-9
abundance: NA
d_gene: TRBD1
j_gene: TRBJ1-3
CDR3aa: CASSLQGAVGNTIYF
CDR3nt: TGTGCCAGCAGCTTACAGGGGGCAGTCGGAAACACCATATATTTT

v_gene: TRBV2
abundance: NA
d_gene: TRBD1
j_gene: TRBJ2-7
CDR3aa: CASKGTGGVSSYEQYF
CDR3nt: TGTGCCAGCAAAGGGACAGGGGGGGTCAGCTCCTACGAGCAGTACTTC

v_gene: TRBV7-2
abundance: few
d_gene: NA
j_gene: TRBJ2-1
CDR3aa: CASSLGPMLTGGANEQFF
CDR3nt: TGTGCCAGCAGCTTAGGCCCCATGTTGACTGGCGGGGCTAATGAGCAGTTCTTC